The 15 T cell receptor beta chains in this list originate from one sample, sequenced in a study of T-cell memory formation after mild COVID-19 (TCRdb year 2021). Receptors were amplified or captured by 5' RACE. TCRdb names Illumina NovaSeq 6000 as the instrument used. The raw public reads went through TCRdb reprocessing: fastp at Q25, MiXCR clone calling, in-frame beta chains kept. Duplicate CDR3 protein sequences are folded into a single record with the most common DNA and genes. For this sample there are hundreds of thousands of distinct CDR3 sequences; approximately 24% appear just once. Of the sample, around 9.5% is held by the ten largest clones. The sample taken for sequencing was PBMCs or a T cell subset sorted from them (not recorded which). These receptors were obtained from an adult woman who had mild COVID-19 (a few samples of this study predate the infection). The sample titles of this study are shuffled in the database, so cell type and time point are left out; the donor was told from shared clones.

J is TRBJ2-2 and V is TRBV5-4; 9 nucleotides match TRBD2. The CDR3 contains 15 residues. J gave up 4 bases and V 2 bases, and 3 bases lay outside the gene matches. Looked up from germline, CDR1 is SGHNT and CDR2 is YYREEE (reference sequence). DNA for the CDR3: TGTGCCAGCAGCTTACCTAGCGGGGCCACCGGGGAGCTGTTTTTT. It translates to CASSLPSGATGELFF.

This clonotype was detected a few times. This chain joins TRBV30 and TRBJ2-2; 7 nucleotides line up with TRBD1. After removal of 0 bases from V and 7 bases from J, the junction contained 8 bases not matched to a gene. This CDR3 contains 15 residues. From germline, CDR1 is GTSNPN and CDR2 SVGIG (reference sequence). The CDR3, as DNA: TGTGCCTGGAGTGTAGACAGGGTGTATATCGGGGAGCTGTTTTTT. Encoded protein: CAWSVDRVYIGELFF.

This clonotype appeared a few times. The rearrangement joins TRBV5-6 to TRBJ2-1; the D gene is possibly TRBD2 (6 bases). V dropped 0 bases and J dropped 8 bases, with 15 bases sitting between them. From germline, CDR1 is SGHDT and CDR2 YYEEEE. The CDR3 loop spans 15 amino acids. CDR3 DNA: TGTGCCAGCAGCTTGGCCGGGACTTACCAGCATGAGCAGTTCTTC. Translating gives CASSLAGTYQHEQFF.

This clonotype has just a few counts. The chain employs TRBV7-9 and TRBJ1-4; no firm D call. The CDR3 loop spans 15 amino acids. Germline values: CDR1 SEHNR, CDR2 FQNEAQ (reference sequence). The V and J ends lost 5 bases and 8 bases respectively, with 18 bases between them. CDR3 residues: CASSIRQVPEEKLFF. The CDR3 nucleotides are TGTGCCAGCAGCATCCGACAAGTTCCAGAGGAAAAACTGTTTTTT.

A word on this clonotype: The CDR3 does not close with the conserved phenylalanine or tryptophan, likely indicating a read error. The DNA is omitted, as the CDR3 cannot be located on it reliably, and the CDR3 follows TCRdb's listing. The V gene is TRBV12-3 or TRBV12-4, the J gene TRBJ1-2; TRBD1, the D gene given by the table, was not confirmed from the DNA. The CDR3 is 12 residues long, ends included. The CDR3 loop reads CASSLPSRTAEV.

This chain's CDR3 is CASSRDSAASSYNEQFF. The CDR3 DNA is TGTGCCAGTAGTAGGGATTCGGCGGCGAGCTCCTACAATGAGCAGTTCTTC. This chain uses TRBV19 with TRBJ2-1; D is uncertain. Germline assignment: CDR1 LNHDA and CDR2 SQIVND (reference sequence). The CDR3 is made up of 17 amino acids. V lost 4 bases and J lost 0, with 16 bases in between.

A few counts support this clonotype. The chain carries TRBV20-1 and TRBJ2-6, with D unclear. Trimming left V 2 bases short and J 2 bases short, with 4 bases between. The CDR3 spans 13 residues. Germline lookup yields CDR1 DFQATT and CDR2 SNEGSKA (reference sequence). CDR3 protein: CSARSTGANVLTF. The CDR3 DNA reads TGCAGTGCTAGATCCACTGGGGCCAACGTCCTGACTTTC.

The chain couples TRBV18 to TRBJ2-1; 14 bases agree with TRBD2. Looked up from germline, CDR1 is KGHSH and CDR2 is LQKENI. The trim removed 0 bases at V and 7 bases at J, leaving 5 bases unmatched. The CDR3 spans 17 residues. The CDR3 region has the DNA TGTGCCAGCTCACCACCGGCGGGACTAGCGGGAGTGAATGAGCAGTTCTTC. Amino acid sequence: CASSPPAGLAGVNEQFF.

The rearrangement uses TRBV7-8 and TRBJ1-6; D call uncertain. Trimming left V 3 bases short and J 5 bases short, with 8 bases between. Germline lookup yields CDR1 SGHVS and CDR2 FQNEAQ. This CDR3 has 14 amino acids. The CDR3 here is CASSFRQDNSPLHF. CDR3 nucleotide sequence: TGTGCCAGCAGCTTTCGGCAGGATAATTCACCCCTCCACTTT.

The V gene is TRBV4-2, the J gene TRBJ2-7, with D uncertain. The CDR3 totals 15 residues. CDR1 is LGHNA and CDR2 is YNFKEQ in the germline V gene. V was shortened by 1 base and J by 2 bases, with 12 bases between the two germline ends. The CDR3 loop reads CASSQGAGYPYEQYF. The DNA of the CDR3 is TGTGCCAGCAGCCAAGGGGCCGGCTACCCCTACGAGCAGTACTTC.

V usage is TRBV12-3 or TRBV12-4 and J usage is TRBJ1-1; D gene uncertain. V lost 1 base and J 6 bases, leaving 9 bases between the germline ends. CDR3 size: 13 residues. CDR3 sequence (DNA): TGTGCCAGCAGTTTAGATATCCACCCTGAAGCTTTCTTT. Residues: CASSLDIHPEAFF.

This clonotype was seen more than once but under ten times. The chain links TRBV12-3 or TRBV12-4 to TRBJ1-3; 9 nucleotides align to TRBD1. With V trimmed by 6 bases and J by 3 bases, 12 bases remained unmatched. The CDR3 consists of 17 residues. Here the CDR3 reads CASRLSPTGGNGNTIYF. Here the CDR3 DNA reads TGTGCCAGCAGACTAAGCCCCACAGGGGGCAATGGAAACACCATATATTTT.

This clonotype was found a few times. The chain is built from TRBV5-1 and TRBJ2-1; no clear D. Trimming removed 0 bases at V and 0 bases at J, with 10 bases between. The CDR3 totals 16 residues. Germline CDR1 and CDR2: SGHRS and YFSETQ. As DNA, the CDR3 is TGCGCCAGCAGCTTGGTCGGCTCGCTCTCCTACAATGAGCAGTTCTTC. Translated: CASSLVGSLSYNEQFF.

This clonotype has just a few counts. The chain recombines TRBV11-3 with TRBJ2-7; possibly TRBD2 for D (6 bases). The length of the CDR3 is 16 residues. Germline V gives CDR1 SGHNT, CDR2 YENEEA. V was trimmed by 8 bases and J by 0 bases, leaving 20 bases between them. The CDR3, as DNA: TGTGCCAGCGGTCTGACCTGGAGGGAAAGCTCCTACGAGCAGTACTTC. Encoded protein: CASGLTWRESSYEQYF.

The V and J genes are TRBV5-4 and TRBJ1-1; D remains unclear. The CDR3 loop spans 16 amino acids. Germline V gene sequence: CDR1 SGHNT, CDR2 YYREEE (reference sequence). Trimming stripped 2 bases from V and 3 bases from J, with 17 bases between. The CDR3, as DNA: TGTGCCAGCAGCTTTGACTTAACTCAAAGGCACACTGAAGCTTTCTTT. Translating it yields CASSFDLTQRHTEAFF.